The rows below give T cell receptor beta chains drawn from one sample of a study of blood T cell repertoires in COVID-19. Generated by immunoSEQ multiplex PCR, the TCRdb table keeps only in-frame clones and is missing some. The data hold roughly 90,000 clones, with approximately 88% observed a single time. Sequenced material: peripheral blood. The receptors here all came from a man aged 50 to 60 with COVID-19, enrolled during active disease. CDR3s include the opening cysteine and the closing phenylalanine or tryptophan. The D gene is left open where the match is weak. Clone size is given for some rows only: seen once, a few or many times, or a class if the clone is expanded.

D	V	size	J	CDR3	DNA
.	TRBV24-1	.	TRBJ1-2	CATSWGGGYTF	TGTGCCACCAGTTGGGGAGGTGGCTACACCTTC
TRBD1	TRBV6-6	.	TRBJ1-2	CASSYRGQGEGYTF	TGTGCCAGCAGTTACCGGGGACAGGGGGAGGGCTACACCTTC
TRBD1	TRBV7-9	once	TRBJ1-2	CASSGGQSYGYTF	TGTGCCAGCAGCGGGGGACAGTCCTATGGCTACACCTTC
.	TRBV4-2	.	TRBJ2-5	CASSQTFQETQYF	TGTGCCAGCAGCCAGACTTTCCAAGAGACCCAGTACTTC
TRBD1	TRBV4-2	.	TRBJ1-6	CASSPTGDNSPLHF	TGTGCCAGCAGCCCTACAGGGGATAATTCACCCCTCCACTTT
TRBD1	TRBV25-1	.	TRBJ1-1	CASSEGTGATEAFF	TGTGCCAGCAGTGAAGGGACAGGGGCCACTGAAGCTTTCTTT
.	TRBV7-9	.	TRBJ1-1	CASSFARSGGSTNTEAFF	TGTGCCAGCAGCTTCGCTCGGTCGGGGGGTTCAACGAACACTGAAGCTTTCTTT
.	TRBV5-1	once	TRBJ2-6	CASSAPMSSGANVLTF	TGCGCCAGCAGCGCCCCCATGAGCTCTGGGGCCAACGTCCTGACTTTC
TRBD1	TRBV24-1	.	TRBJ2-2	CATSGQGLRELFF	TGTGCCACCTCGGGACAGGGGTTAAGGGAGCTGTTTTTT
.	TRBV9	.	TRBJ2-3	CASSVDFGTDTQYF	TGTGCCAGCAGCGTAGATTTCGGCACAGATACGCAGTATTTT
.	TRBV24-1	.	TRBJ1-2	CATSDFSVNYGYTF	TGTGCCACCAGTGATTTTTCAGTTAACTATGGCTACACCTTC
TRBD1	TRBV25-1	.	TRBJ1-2	CASSGDRVGGYTF	TGTGCCAGCAGCGGGGACAGGGTGGGTGGCTACACCTTC
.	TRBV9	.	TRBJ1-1	CASSVKGDTEAFF	TGTGCCAGCAGCGTAAAAGGGGACACTGAAGCTTTCTTT
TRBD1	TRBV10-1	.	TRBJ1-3	CALRATGERHTIYF	TGCGCCTTAAGGGCGACAGGGGAGAGACACACCATATATTTT
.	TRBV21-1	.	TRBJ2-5	CASSKTPSSGGRETQYF	TGTGCCAGCAGCAAAACTCCGTCTAGCGGGGGACGAGAGACCCAGTACTTC
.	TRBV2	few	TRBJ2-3	CASSEKGHTQYF	TGTGCCAGCAGTGAAAAGGGGCATACGCAGTATTTT
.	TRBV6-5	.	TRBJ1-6	CASSLDGVDSPLHF	TGTGCCAGCAGTCTCGACGGAGTGGATTCACCCCTCCACTTT
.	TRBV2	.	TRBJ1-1	CASTWGGTEAFF	TGTGCCAGCACATGGGGAGGAACTGAAGCTTTCTTT
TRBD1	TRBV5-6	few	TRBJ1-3	CASSLAGQGLNTIYF	TGTGCCAGCAGCTTGGCAGGACAGGGTTTAAACACCATATATTTT
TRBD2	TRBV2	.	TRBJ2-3	CASSEWSGGPTDTQYF	TGTGCCAGCAGTGAATGGAGCGGGGGGCCCACAGATACGCAGTATTTT
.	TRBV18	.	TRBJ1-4	CASSSGRVATNEKLFF	TGTGCCAGCTCATCGGGAAGAGTCGCAACTAATGAAAAACTGTTTTTT
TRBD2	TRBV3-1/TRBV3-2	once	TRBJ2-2	CASSQFRGGNTGELFF	TGTGCCAGCAGCCAATTTCGGGGGGGCAACACCGGGGAGCTGTTTTTT
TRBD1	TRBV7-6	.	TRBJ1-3	CASSKQPRGRAGNTIYF	TGTGCCAGCAGCAAGCAACCCAGGGGGCGGGCTGGAAACACCATATATTTT
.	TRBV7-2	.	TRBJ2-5	CASSLGPARSETQYF	TGTGCCAGCAGCTTAGGCCCAGCGAGGTCAGAGACCCAGTACTTC
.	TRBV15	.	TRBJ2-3	CATSRGAGASYTDTQYF	TGTGCCACCAGCAGGGGCGCGGGGGCCTCTTACACAGATACGCAGTATTTT
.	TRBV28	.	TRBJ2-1	CASSLRNSNEQFF	TGTGCCAGCAGTCTTAGAAACTCGAATGAGCAGTTCTTC
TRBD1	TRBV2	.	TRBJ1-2	CASIQDRGVSYGYTF	TGTGCCAGCATTCAAGACAGGGGGGTTTCCTATGGCTACACCTTC
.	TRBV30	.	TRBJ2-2	CAWSAGVGELFF	TGTGCCTGGAGTGCCGGGGTCGGGGAGCTGTTTTTT
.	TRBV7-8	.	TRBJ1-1	CASSLDRATSEAFF	TGTGCCAGCAGCTTAGACAGGGCAACTAGTGAAGCTTTCTTT
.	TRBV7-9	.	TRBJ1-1	CASSVIGVNTEAFF	TGTGCCAGCAGCGTCATCGGGGTGAACACTGAAGCTTTCTTT
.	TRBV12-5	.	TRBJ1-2	CASGSGLNYGYTF	TGTGCTAGTGGTTCTGGACTGAACTATGGCTACACCTTC
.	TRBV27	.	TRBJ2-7	CASSLSSGSGSVTEYF	TGTGCCAGCAGTTTATCCTCGGGGTCGGGGAGCGTTACTGAGTACTTC
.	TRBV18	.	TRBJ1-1	CASSPQQGTEAFF	TGTGCCAGCTCACCACAACAGGGCACTGAAGCTTTCTTT
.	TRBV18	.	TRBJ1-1	CASSGQSMNTEAFF	TGTGCCAGCTCAGGGCAGTCTATGAACACTGAAGCTTTCTTT
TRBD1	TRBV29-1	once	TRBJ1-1	CSSRRDSSTEAFF	TGCAGCTCCCGCAGGGACAGCTCCACTGAAGCTTTCTTT
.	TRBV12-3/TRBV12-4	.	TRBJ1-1	CASRRTVEAFF	TGTGCCAGCAGACGGACAGTAGAAGCTTTCTTT
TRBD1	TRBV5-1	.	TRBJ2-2	CASSLEISGQGTGELFF	TGCGCCAGCAGCTTGGAAATAAGTGGACAGGGGACCGGGGAGCTGTTTTTT
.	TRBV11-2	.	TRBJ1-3	CASSLDLGMVGNTIYF	TGTGCCAGCAGCTTAGACCTCGGTATGGTAGGAAACACCATATATTTT
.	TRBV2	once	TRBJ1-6	CASILEDSPLHF	TGTGCCAGCATCTTGGAGGATTCACCCCTCCACTTT
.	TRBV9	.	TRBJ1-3	CASSVSLGNTIYF	TGTGCCAGCAGCGTGTCCCTGGGAAACACCATATATTTT
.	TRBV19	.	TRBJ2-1	CASSIDRGSYNEQFF	TGTGCCAGTAGTATAGACAGGGGTTCCTACAATGAGCAGTTCTTC
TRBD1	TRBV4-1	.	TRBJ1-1	CASKQGTVNTEAFF	TGCGCCAGCAAGCAGGGGACAGTGAACACTGAAGCTTTCTTT
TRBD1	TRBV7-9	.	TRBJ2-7	CASSLAGQSGQYF	TGTGCCAGCAGCTTAGCGGGACAGTCGGGGCAGTACTTC
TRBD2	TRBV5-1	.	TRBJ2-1	CASSYGTSGSYNEQFF	TGCGCCAGCAGTTACGGGACTAGCGGATCCTACAATGAGCAGTTCTTC
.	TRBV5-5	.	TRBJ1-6	CASSLAEGEPPNSPLHF	TGTGCCAGCAGCTTGGCCGAGGGTGAACCTCCAAATTCACCCCTCCACTTT
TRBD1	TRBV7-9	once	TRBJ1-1	CASSAETGWNTEAFF	TGTGCCAGCAGCGCCGAGACAGGGTGGAACACTGAAGCTTTCTTT
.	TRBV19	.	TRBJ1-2	CASRPDDTNYGYTF	TGTGCCAGTAGACCAGACGACACTAACTATGGCTACACCTTC
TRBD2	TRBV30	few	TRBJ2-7	CAWSPGGAQDEQYF	TGTGCCTGGAGTCCGGGGGGTGCTCAGGACGAGCAGTACTTC
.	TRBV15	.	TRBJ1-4	CATSHPRQSKLFF	TGTGCCACCAGCCACCCCCGACAGTCAAAACTGTTTTTT
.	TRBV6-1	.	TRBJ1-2	CASSDRQILFYGYTF	TGTGCCAGCAGTGATAGGCAGATACTATTCTATGGCTACACCTTC
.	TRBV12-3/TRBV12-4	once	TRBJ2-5	CASSLVRETQYF	TGTGCCAGCAGTTTAGTTAGAGAGACCCAGTACTTC
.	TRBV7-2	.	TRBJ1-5	CASSLDNTPQHF	TGTGCCAGCAGCTTGGACAATACGCCCCAGCATTTT
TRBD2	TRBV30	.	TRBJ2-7	CAWGRTSVYEQYF	TGTGCCTGGGGGAGGACTAGCGTCTACGAGCAGTACTTC